This T cell receptor beta chain was profiled in a study of blood T cell repertoires in COVID-19. At the level of the study: The United States, Italy and Spain were the sources of the acute and convalescent COVID-19 samples. PBMCs, B-cell-depleted T cells, or T cells provided the cDNA or gDNA that made up the material.

Per the original methods: Reference gene primer amplification gave nucleated cell count estimates. Repertoires were generated with immunoSEQ multiplex PCR, while TCRdb's copy carries only in-frame clones and drops some. For V, J and clone size, that table is used; D and trimming come from the DNA. The repertoire has about 140,000 clones, 84% of them found once; the top ten carry about a tenth. CDR1 LNHDA and CDR2 SQIVND come from the germline V gene (reference sequence). The CDR3 has 14 amino acids. V dropped 8 bases and J dropped 5; count of bases not matched to a gene: 8. This clone showed up just once.

This TCR derives from a man aged 55-75 years with active or convalescent COVID-19. The rearrangement links TRBV19 to TRBJ1-2; 10 positions agree with TRBD1. Sample: peripheral blood. The CDR3 is CASGNRDRGYGYTF. Here the CDR3 DNA reads TGTGCCAGTGGGAACCGGGACAGGGGATATGGCTACACCTTC. The complete variable domain, with remaining parts taken from reference TRBV19 and TRBJ1-2, reads DGGITQSPKYLFRKEGQNVTLSCEQNLNHDAMYWYRQDPGQGLRLIYYSQIVNDFQKGDIAEGYSVSREKKESFPLTVTSAQKNPTAFYLCASGNRDRGYGYTFGSGTRLTVV.